This T cell receptor beta chain was recovered during a study of type 1 and type 2 diabetes patients. From germline, CDR1 is LNHDA and CDR2 SQIVND (reference sequence). The CDR3 consists of 12 residues. The V and J ends lost 5 bases and 3 bases respectively, with 8 bases between them. The table lists this clonotype with many counts. Its antigen is unknown. Amplification started from genomic DNA. The TCR beta CDR3 region was amplified using 30 forward and 13 reverse primers. TCRdb called the multiplex PCR reads again in MiXCR, with one record for every CDR3 protein. The sample records a few hundred thousand distinct CDR3 sequences, 47% being singletons. The study, taken as a whole, reports: Age and gender were not matched between study groups, possibly biasing interpretation.

This sequence joins TRBV19 and TRBJ2-7, with no clear D. The clonotype originates from a young man with type 2 diabetes. Source material: peripheral blood mononuclear cells (PBMCs). CDR3 region: CASSGFYYEQYF. As DNA, the CDR3 is TGTGCCAGTAGTGGGTTTTACTACGAGCAGTACTTC.